One sample yielded the 32 T cell receptor beta chains listed below, sequenced in a study of OX40 agonist ivuxolimab in advanced cancers. Profiled with immunoSEQ multiplex PCR; TCRdb holds only in-frame clones, not every one. In the table there are tens of thousands of clones, 91% of which are singletons. Specimen: CD4+ or CD8+ T cells sorted from blood, collected in a trial of the OX40 agonist ivuxolimab. All receptors derive from an adult with an advanced solid tumor such as melanoma, head and neck, liver or kidney cancer.

Notes on this clone: Other DNA sequences of this sample code for an identical CDR3. V usage is TRBV28 and J usage is TRBJ1-5, with unresolved D. The CDR3 extends over 11 amino acids. V was cut by 6 bases and J by 3 bases, with 3 bases left in between. Germline CDR1 and CDR2: MDHEN and SYDVKM. DNA of the CDR3: TGTGCCAGCAGCCTCAATCAGCCCCAGCATTTT. It codes for CASSLNQPQHF.

Here the CDR3 reads CATGGGSNQPQHF. DNA for the CDR3: TGTGCCACAGGGGGGGGAAGCAATCAGCCCCAGCATTTT. The rearrangement links TRBV15 to TRBJ1-5; TRBD1 is a possible D gene (6 bases). The CDR3 runs 13 residues. The ends were cut back, 9 bases at V and 1 base at J, with 10 bases in the middle. Germline V CDR1 and CDR2: LNHNV, YYDKDF (reference sequence).

The V and J genes are TRBV13 and TRBJ2-7, with 8 nucleotides matching TRBD1. The J segment lost 7 bases and the V segment lost 0 bases, leaving 11 bases of the junction unmatched. Germline assignment: CDR1 PRHDT and CDR2 FYEKMQ (reference sequence). The CDR3 totals 16 residues. The CDR3 nucleotides are TGTGCCAGCAGCTTAGGCCTGAGGACAGGGATGGGGGAGCAGTACTTC. Protein product: CASSLGLRTGMGEQYF.

The chain joins TRBV7-9 to TRBJ1-2, with D possibly matching TRBD1 (6 bases). Germline lookup yields CDR1 SEHNR and CDR2 FQNEAQ (reference sequence). The V end lost 4 bases, the J end lost 2 bases, and 17 bases lay between the germline ends. The CDR3 loop spans 16 amino acids. CDR3 sequence reads: CASSWGGRDTNYGYTF. CDR3 nucleotides: TGTGCCAGCAGCTGGGGGGGCCGGGACACCAACTATGGCTACACCTTC.

The chain carries TRBV4-1 and TRBJ2-1; 12 bases align to TRBD1. The CDR3 is 18 amino acids. The J segment lost 7 bases and the V segment lost 1 base, leaving 11 bases of the junction unmatched. Germline assignment: CDR1 MGHRA and CDR2 YSYEKL. The CDR3 reads CASSQGYLPGQGANEQFF. The CDR3 DNA is TGCGCCAGCAGCCAAGGGTACCTCCCGGGACAGGGGGCGAATGAGCAGTTCTTC.

The V gene is TRBV5-6, the J gene TRBJ2-3; D may be TRBD2 (5 bases). Germline CDR1 SGHDT, CDR2 YYEEEE. Trimming took off 5 bases at V and 3 bases at J, with 7 bases between the two ends. This CDR3 is built from 12 residues. CDR3 bases: TGTGCCAGCAGTCGACTAACAGATACGCAGTATTTT. This gives the protein CASSRLTDTQYF.

V usage is TRBV28 and J usage is TRBJ2-3; D not certain. V was trimmed by 6 bases and J by 0 bases, leaving 13 bases between them. The CDR3 is 15 residues long. From germline, CDR1 is MDHEN and CDR2 SYDVKM. CDR3 loop: CASSNLRPSTDTQYF. The CDR3 DNA sequence: TGTGCCAGCAGCAACCTTAGGCCTAGCACAGATACGCAGTATTTT.

The chain recombines TRBV5-8 with TRBJ2-7, with 7 nucleotides matching TRBD1. V was pared by 2 bases and J by 0 bases, with 5 bases of the junction left unmatched. Germline CDR1 reads SGHTS; CDR2 reads YDEGEE. The CDR3 length is 15 residues. CDR3 protein: CASSFTTGSSYEQYF. CDR3 DNA: TGTGCCAGCAGCTTTACGACAGGGAGCTCCTACGAGCAGTACTTC.

The chain couples TRBV28 to TRBJ1-1, with 9 bases identical to TRBD1. The CDR3 is made up of 14 amino acids. The germline gives CDR1 MDHEN, CDR2 SYDVKM. Germline trimming cut 3 bases from V and 5 bases from J; bases unmatched to any gene: 4. CDR3 loop: CASSLAGTGTEAFF. CDR3 in DNA: TGTGCCAGCAGTTTGGCCGGGACAGGGACTGAAGCTTTCTTT.

This clone was observed a single time. The genes are TRBV7-6 and TRBJ1-1; no clear D. Germline CDR1 reads SGHVS; CDR2 reads FNYEAQ. Trimming shortened V by 1 base and J by 0 bases, and 6 bases separated the two germline ends. The CDR3 covers 14 residues. CDR3 protein: CASSLESMNTEAFF. The CDR3 DNA follows: TGTGCCAGCAGCTTAGAGAGTATGAACACTGAAGCTTTCTTT.

The CDR3 is CASSLDGARNTQYF. CDR3 nucleotide sequence: TGTGCCAGCAGTCTCGATGGGGCCCGGAATACGCAGTATTTT. The chain joins TRBV28 to TRBJ2-3; D is possibly TRBD1 (5 bases). Germline V gives CDR1 MDHEN, CDR2 SYDVKM. This CDR3 has 14 amino acids. The V gene lost 5 bases and the J gene lost 7 bases, with 16 bases spanning the gap.

V usage is TRBV4-1 and J usage is TRBJ1-1; a possible D gene is TRBD1 (5 bases). V was clipped by 2 bases and J by 5 bases, with 15 bases between them. CDR1 is MGHRA and CDR2 is YSYEKL in the germline V gene. The CDR3 has 15 amino acids. The CDR3 DNA sequence: TGCGCCAGCAGCCAATTGGACACCTTAGGAACTGAAGCTTTCTTT. Protein sequence: CASSQLDTLGTEAFF.

The chain joins TRBV5-5 to TRBJ2-3; no clear D. The germline V gene has CDR1 SGHKS and CDR2 YYEKEE (reference sequence). CDR3 length equals 12 residues. V lost 3 bases and J 2 bases, leaving 4 bases between the germline ends. The CDR3: CASSSSTDTQYF. The CDR3 nucleotides read TGTGCCAGCAGCTCGTCCACAGATACGCAGTATTTT.

The chain couples TRBV6-1 to TRBJ1-1; weak D call: TRBD1 (5 bases). The CDR3 is made up of 14 amino acids. V lost 8 bases and J 4 bases, leaving 17 bases between the germline ends. In germline, CDR1 is MNHNS, CDR2 SASEGT. The CDR3 region has the DNA TGTGCCAGCTCCCCCCGGGGGGTCTTCACTGAAGCTTTCTTT. Amino acid sequence: CASSPRGVFTEAFF.

The V call is TRBV19, the J call TRBJ1-4; 7 positions agree with TRBD1. V lost 5 bases to trimming and J lost 8 bases; unmatched junction nucleotides: 11. This CDR3 region has 15 residues. Germline V lookup: CDR1 LNHDA, CDR2 SQIVND (reference sequence). The CDR3 loop reads CASSDYTGTAEKLFF. Here the CDR3 DNA reads TGTGCCAGTAGTGATTATACCGGGACAGCCGAAAAACTGTTTTTT.

The chain joins TRBV2 to TRBJ1-6; D is undetermined. CDR1 and CDR2 (germline): SNHLY, FYNNEI. The CDR3 runs 13 residues. Deletions cut 8 bases from V and 1 base from J, with 6 bases between. In DNA, the CDR3 is TGTGCCAGCGTAGGGTCCTATAATTCACCCCTCCACTTT. This translates into CASVGSYNSPLHF. The whole variable domain, filled in from reference TRBV2 and TRBJ1-6, reads EPEVTQTPSHQVTQMGQEVILRCVPISNHLYFYWYRQILGQKVEFLVSFYNNEISEKSEIFDDQFSVERPDGSNFTLKIRSTKLEDSAMYFCASVGSYNSPLHFGNGTRLTVT.

This chain connects TRBV5-5 to TRBJ2-5; D is unclear. There are 11 residues in the CDR3. CDR1 SGHKS and CDR2 YYEKEE come from the germline V gene (reference sequence). Trimming took 1 base from V and 5 from J, leaving 3 bases between them. The CDR3 sequence: CASSLLETQYF. CDR3 in DNA: TGTGCCAGCAGCTTGTTGGAGACCCAGTACTTC.

The chain employs TRBV18 and TRBJ2-1, with D perhaps TRBD2 (6 bases). Germline CDR1 and CDR2: KGHSH and LQKENI. V lost 3 bases and J 2 bases, leaving 11 bases between the germline ends. The CDR3 spans 15 residues. The CDR3 DNA sequence: TGTGCCAGCTCACCGGACGCGGGGACCTACAATGAGCAGTTCTTC. Its protein product is CASSPDAGTYNEQFF.

The rearrangement links TRBV9 to TRBJ1-2, with a possible D match to TRBD1 (6 bases). Trimming pared 3 bases from V and 0 bases from J, leaving 18 bases between. The CDR3 length is 17 residues. Germline CDR1 reads SGDLS; CDR2 reads YYNGEE. CDR3 region: CASSASVGGETNYGYTF. The CDR3 coding sequence is TGTGCCAGCAGCGCCTCAGTAGGGGGTGAGACTAACTATGGCTACACCTTC. The complete variable domain, with remaining parts taken from reference TRBV9 and TRBJ1-2, reads DSGVTQTPKHLITATGQRVTLRCSPRSGDLSVYWYQQSLDQGLQFLIQYYNGEERAKGNILERFSAQQFPDLHSELNLSSLELGDSALYFCASSASVGGETNYGYTFGSGTRLTVV.

The chain uses TRBV4-2 and TRBJ2-7; D is undetermined. CDR1 and CDR2 (germline): LGHNA, YNFKEQ. This CDR3 has 13 amino acids. V shed 0 bases and J shed 6 bases, with 9 bases lying between them. The CDR3 DNA is TGTGCCAGCAGCCAAGACAATGGTGTCGAGCAGTACTTC. Residues: CASSQDNGVEQYF.

The gene calls are TRBV10-3 and TRBJ1-1; D unresolved. Germline V gene sequence: CDR1 ENHRY, CDR2 SYGVKD. The CDR3 runs 15 residues. Trimming left V 2 bases short and J 3 bases short, with 13 bases between. The CDR3 spells CAISELSLRDTEAFF. As DNA, the CDR3 is TGTGCCATCAGTGAGCTTTCCCTTAGGGACACTGAAGCTTTCTTT.

The chain carries TRBV27 and TRBJ2-3; D possibly matches TRBD1 or TRBD2 (6 bases each). The V gene's germline CDR1 is MNHEY and CDR2 SMNVEV (reference sequence). V was cut by 1 base and J by 7 bases, with 15 bases left in between. The CDR3 totals 15 residues. CDR3 residues: CASSLLGGDLYTQYF. The CDR3 nucleotides read TGTGCCAGCAGTTTATTGGGGGGCGATTTGTATACGCAGTATTTT.

The chain joins TRBV7-9 to TRBJ1-1, with 8 nucleotides matching TRBD1. Germline CDR1 reads SEHNR; CDR2 reads FQNEAQ (reference sequence). Unmatched junction bases numbered 5, after V lost 7 bases and J lost 1 base. The CDR3 sequence is 14 residues long. The CDR3 reads CASTPTGANTEAFF. The CDR3 nucleotides read TGTGCCAGCACCCCGACAGGGGCGAACACTGAAGCTTTCTTT.

This clone showed up just once. V usage is TRBV29-1 and J usage is TRBJ2-7, with TRBD1 matching over 10 bases. CDR1 and CDR2 (germline): SQVTM, ANQGSEA. J was trimmed by 3 bases and V by 4 bases; bases with no gene match: 3. The CDR3 is made up of 13 amino acids. The CDR3 region is CSVVWDRGYEQYF. CDR3 in DNA: TGCAGCGTTGTATGGGACAGGGGCTACGAGCAGTACTTC.

This clone is deemed medium-sized (0.01 to 0.1%). V usage is TRBV5-1 and J usage is TRBJ1-1; a possible D gene is TRBD1 (5 bases). V lost 1 base to trimming and J lost 2 bases, with 9 bases between them. Germline V gives CDR1 SGHRS, CDR2 YFSETQ. The CDR3 spans 14 residues. The chain's CDR3 is CASSLYRDNTEAFF. The CDR3 nucleotides read TGCGCCAGCAGCTTGTACCGGGACAACACTGAAGCTTTCTTT.

V is TRBV11-2 and J is TRBJ1-2; no clear D. V was pared by 1 base and J by 0 bases, with 9 bases between. This CDR3 comprises 15 residues. CDR1 SGHAT and CDR2 FQNNGV come from the germline V gene. The CDR3 sequence is CASSLGPGSNYGYTF. The CDR3 DNA is TGTGCCAGCAGCTTAGGTCCGGGCTCTAACTATGGCTACACCTTC.

The rearrangement links TRBV13 to TRBJ2-4; D possibly corresponds to TRBD2 (5 bases). V was shortened by 6 bases and J by 5 bases, with 14 bases between the two germline ends. The V gene's germline CDR1 is PRHDT and CDR2 FYEKMQ (reference sequence). There are 14 residues in the CDR3. Written as DNA, the CDR3 is TGTGCCAGCAGTTTCCCTCAGGAGGAAAACATTCAGTACTTC. This codes for CASSFPQEENIQYF.

V usage is TRBV7-9 and J usage is TRBJ2-3; no definite D call. CDR1 SEHNR and CDR2 FQNEAQ come from the germline V gene (reference sequence). CDR3 size: 15 residues. Trimming took 5 bases from V and 3 from J, leaving 15 bases between them. The CDR3 DNA is TGTGCCAGCAGCAGCTTAGGTTCCCCGACAGATACGCAGTATTTT. Translating it yields CASSSLGSPTDTQYF.

V and J are TRBV5-6 and TRBJ1-1; D ambiguous. Trimming took 1 base from V and 8 from J, leaving 12 bases between them. Germline values: CDR1 SGHDT, CDR2 YYEEEE. The CDR3 consists of 13 residues. CDR3 bases: TGTGCCAGCAGCTTGACAGCGCGCGGGGAAGCTTTCTTT. Translated, it gives CASSLTARGEAFF.

This clone was picked up a small number of times. The chain joins TRBV15 to TRBJ2-3, with TRBD1 matching 12 bases. V trimming: 5 bases; J trimming: 6 bases; junction bases outside the gene matches: 9. Germline values: CDR1 LNHNV, CDR2 YYDKDF (reference sequence). This CDR3 is built from 16 residues. CDR3 bases: TGTGCCACCAGCTTCAGTCGGGGACAGGGGGCGGATACGCAGTATTTT. This translates into CATSFSRGQGADTQYF.

The J gene is TRBJ2-1, the V gene TRBV7-9; D perhaps matches TRBD2 (6 bases). Germline V gene lookup returns CDR1 SEHNR and CDR2 FQNEAQ (reference sequence). This CDR3 is 13 amino acids long. V dropped 4 bases and J dropped 6 bases, with 10 bases sitting between them. CDR3 in amino acids: CASSSGLPNEQFF. The CDR3 DNA follows: TGTGCCAGCAGCTCCGGACTACCCAATGAGCAGTTCTTC. The whole variable domain, filled in from reference TRBV7-9 and TRBJ2-1, reads DTGVSQNPRHKITKRGQNVTFRCDPISEHNRLYWYRQTLGQGPEFLTYFQNEAQLEKSRLLSDRFSAERPKGSFSTLEIQRTEQGDSAMYLCASSSGLPNEQFFGPGTRLTVL.

The V call is TRBV13, the J call TRBJ2-7, with D maybe TRBD2 (5 bases). The CDR3 is 15 residues long. Per the germline V gene, CDR1 is PRHDT and CDR2 is FYEKMQ (reference sequence). V was shortened by 1 base and J by 0 bases, with 10 bases between the two germline ends. CDR3 coding DNA: TGTGCCAGCAGCTTAGAGCCTAGCAGCTCCTACGAGCAGTACTTC. Translating it yields CASSLEPSSSYEQYF.